This T cell receptor (beta chain) was identified in a study of Ad26.COV2.S vaccination and SARS-CoV-2 variants. Generated by immunoSEQ multiplex PCR, the TCRdb table keeps only in-frame clones and is missing some. The sample includes about 470,000 clones, less than 95% seen only once; the top ten take roughly 4.3%. This CDR3 is built from 13 residues. The treatment here: roughly 19 received Ad26.COV2.S at low or high dose, single or two shots; 5 received placebo; per-sample allocation not given. The samples were gathered on day 63 after the first injection of vaccine or placebo. The chain carries TRBV12-2 and TRBJ1-1. TRBV12-2 corresponds to a pseudogene. This receptor was identified in a person aged 18-60 years who received the Ad26.COV2.S COVID-19 vaccine or a placebo. The sample here was peripheral blood, taken in a trial of Ad26.COV2.S vaccine versus placebo. DNA of the CDR3: TGTGCAAGTCGCTTAGAAAGGGCCCGTGAAGCTTTCTTT. Translating it yields CASRLERAREAFF.